These 31 T cell receptor beta chains were all obtained from the same sample, sequenced in a study of shared clonotypes between healthy human individuals. This table comes from immunoSEQ multiplex PCR, and its TCRdb copy is limited to in-frame clones, with some not included. Of fewer than 700,000 clones detected, roughly 79% appear once; the ten largest clones hold approximately 12%. Input material: PBMCs. These receptors all stem from a woman between 40 and 50 years old in good health. Some clones in this sample may be carry-over from other donors' samples.

The chain joins TRBV28 to TRBJ2-7; possibly TRBD1 for D (5 bases). Trimming removed 5 bases at V and 4 bases at J, with 15 bases between. This CDR3 region has 14 residues. In germline, CDR1 is MDHEN, CDR2 SYDVKM. This CDR3 reads CASSPPGKPYEQYF. CDR3 DNA: TGTGCCAGCAGTCCCCCAGGGAAGCCGTACGAGCAGTACTTC. The full variable domain, its missing parts supplied by reference TRBV28 and TRBJ2-7, is DVKVTQSSRYLVKRTGEKVFLECVQDMDHENMFWYRQDPGLGLRLIYFSYDVKMKEKGDIPEGYSVSREKKERFSLILESASTNQTSMYLCASSPPGKPYEQYFGPGTRLTVT.

The chain is built from TRBV5-6 and TRBJ2-3; D possibly corresponds to TRBD2 (6 bases). This CDR3 has 14 residues. Per the germline V gene, CDR1 is SGHDT and CDR2 is YYEEEE. Trimming stripped 4 bases from V and 2 bases from J, with 11 bases between. The CDR3 spells CASSPGRYTDTQYF. CDR3 nucleotides: TGTGCCAGCAGCCCCGGGAGATACACAGATACGCAGTATTTT.

The rearrangement links TRBV10-3 to TRBJ2-7; TRBD2 agrees at 12 bases. V was pared by 6 bases and J by 2 bases, with 5 bases of the junction left unmatched. The germline gives CDR1 ENHRY, CDR2 SYGVKD. The CDR3 has 15 amino acids. The CDR3 bases are TGTGCCATCAGACTAGCGGGAGGAGGGGCCTACGAGCAGTACTTC. As protein: CAIRLAGGGAYEQYF.

The chain recombines TRBV4-1 with TRBJ1-3; tentative D call: TRBD1 (6 bases). V was trimmed by 2 bases and J by 0 bases, leaving 17 bases between them. Germline V gene sequence: CDR1 MGHRA, CDR2 YSYEKL. CDR3 size: 18 residues. The CDR3 loop is CASSQRSQGSLSGNTIYF. CDR3 DNA: TGCGCCAGCAGCCAAAGATCACAGGGAAGTCTCTCTGGAAACACCATATATTTT.

In DNA, the CDR3 is TGTGCCAGCAGACAACCGGGACAGTCGGCCGAGCAGTACTTC. Residues: CASRQPGQSAEQYF. The V and J genes are TRBV6-5 and TRBJ2-7, with 7 bases fitting TRBD1. The ends lost 6 bases at V and 6 bases at J; junction bases unmatched: 11. The CDR3 is 14 residues long. Germline V gene sequence: CDR1 MNHEY, CDR2 SVGAGI.

This chain's CDR3 is CASSVRASPRDTQYF. CDR3 nucleotide sequence: TGTGCCAGCAGCGTTCGGGCCTCTCCGCGAGATACGCAGTATTTT. This chain links TRBV9 with TRBJ2-3; D ambiguous. CDR3 length: 15 amino acids. Germline assignment: CDR1 SGDLS and CDR2 YYNGEE. V lost 2 bases and J lost 5, with 15 bases in between.

This clone was counted only a few times. The sample has other DNA sequences that encode this CDR3 too. The chain links TRBV5-1 to TRBJ1-4; 9 nucleotides match TRBD1. The CDR3 is 18 residues long. V shed 0 bases, J shed 0 bases, and the junction held 6 bases outside the gene matches. Germline V gene lookup returns CDR1 SGHRS and CDR2 YFSETQ. The CDR3 loop is CASSLAQQGAATNEKLFF. DNA of the CDR3: TGCGCCAGCAGCTTGGCCCAACAGGGGGCCGCAACTAATGAAAAACTGTTTTTT.

A remark on this clone: Other nucleotide sequences in the sample specify the same CDR3. This chain joins TRBV28 and TRBJ2-3; D unresolved. CDR1 is MDHEN and CDR2 is SYDVKM in the germline V gene. The CDR3 length is 15 residues. The V end was cut by 3 bases, the J end by 1 base, with 11 bases between. The CDR3 loop is CASSFGDLGTDTQYF. The CDR3 DNA reads as TGTGCCAGCAGTTTTGGCGATTTGGGCACAGATACGCAGTATTTT.

The chain is built from TRBV6-5 and TRBJ2-7, with TRBD2 identical over 7 bases. Per germline, CDR1 MNHEY and CDR2 SVGAGI. The CDR3 totals 14 residues. V was pared by 7 bases and J by 2 bases, with 8 bases of the junction left unmatched. CDR3 sequence: CASTPPGLTYEQYF. The CDR3 coding sequence is TGTGCCAGCACCCCACCGGGACTAACCTACGAGCAGTACTTC.

The rearrangement joins TRBV29-1 to TRBJ2-5; D not certain. V lost 4 bases, J lost 1 base, and 7 bases lay in between. In germline, CDR1 is SQVTM, CDR2 ANQGSEA. There are 12 residues in the CDR3. CDR3 DNA sequence: TGCAGCGTTGTAACAACCCAAGAGACCCAGTACTTC. Encoded protein: CSVVTTQETQYF. Full variable domain (rest looked up from reference TRBV29-1 and TRBJ2-5): SAVISQKPSRDICQRGTSLTIQCQVDSQVTMMFWYRQQPGQSLTLIATANQGSEATYESGFVIDKFPISRPNLTFSTLTVSNMSPEDSSIYLCSVVTTQETQYFGPGTRLLVL.

A note on this clone: Within the sample, other DNA sequences also encode this same CDR3. This sequence joins TRBV18 and TRBJ2-5; D assignment may be TRBD1 or TRBD2 (5 bases each). This CDR3 spans 13 amino acids. Germline CDR1 reads KGHSH; CDR2 reads LQKENI. The germline V and J ends were trimmed by 1 base and 4 bases, with 7 bases remaining between them. The CDR3 DNA reads as TGTGCCAGCTCACCACGTGGGGGAGAGACCCAGTACTTC. Protein: CASSPRGGETQYF.

V is TRBV29-1 and J is TRBJ2-3; TRBD1 aligns across 7 bases. This CDR3 spans 14 amino acids. V lost 3 bases and J lost 3; bases outside the gene matches: 6. Germline lookup yields CDR1 SQVTM and CDR2 ANQGSEA. CDR3 sequence: CSVEGTVSTDTQYF. CDR3 nucleotides: TGCAGCGTTGAGGGGACAGTTTCGACAGATACGCAGTATTTT.

V and J are TRBV15 and TRBJ2-1; perhaps TRBD1 as D (5 bases). CDR1 LNHNV and CDR2 YYDKDF come from the germline V gene (reference sequence). The CDR3 has 16 amino acids. Between the trimmed V and J ends, which lost 5 bases and 8 bases, there was a span of 22 bases. CDR3 nucleotides: TGTGCCACCAGCTCCCCCGTAGGGGTTGGGTCGGATGAGCAGTTCTTC. This encodes CATSSPVGVGSDEQFF.

The gene calls are TRBV12-1 and TRBJ2-3; the tabulated D call, TRBD1, remains unverified against the DNA. TRBV12-1 is described as a pseudogene. The CDR3 contains 19 residues. The CDR3 sequence is CASSFTSREPGANTDTQYF. CDR3 bases: TGTGCCAGCAGCTTTACCTCCAGGGAACCCGGAGCAAACACAGATACGCAGTATTTT.

The V call is TRBV4-2, the J call TRBJ2-3, with 12 bases identical to TRBD2. CDR3 length equals 18 residues. Germline CDR1 LGHNA, CDR2 YNFKEQ. V shed 0 bases, J shed 4 bases, and the junction held 8 bases outside the gene matches. The chain's CDR3 is CASSQEQLAGGPADTQYF. In nucleotides, the CDR3 is TGTGCCAGCAGCCAAGAGCAGCTAGCGGGAGGGCCCGCAGATACGCAGTATTTT.

The chain links TRBV6-5 to TRBJ2-3; 10 positions match TRBD1. There are 15 residues in the CDR3. V was clipped by 6 bases and J by 7 bases; unmatched bases: 10. Germline CDR1 is MNHEY and CDR2 is SVGAGI. The chain's CDR3 is CASRSRGTGVHTQYF. The CDR3 DNA reads TGTGCCAGCAGATCACGCGGGACAGGGGTACATACGCAGTATTTT.

In this sample, this clone turned up many times. The J gene is TRBJ2-7, the V gene TRBV4-3; D perhaps matches TRBD1 (6 bases). Germline lookup yields CDR1 LGHNA and CDR2 YSLEER. The length of the CDR3 is 16 residues. Trimming left V 0 bases short and J 1 base short, with 13 bases between. The CDR3: CASSQDRGTKSYEQYF. For the CDR3, the DNA is TGCGCCAGCAGCCAAGATCGAGGGACAAAGTCCTACGAGCAGTACTTC.

The genes are TRBV4-1 and TRBJ2-1; 8 positions match TRBD2. CDR3 size: 20 residues. CDR1 MGHRA and CDR2 YSYEKL come from the germline V gene. The ends lost 4 bases at V and 7 bases at J; junction bases unmatched: 24. CDR3 nucleotides: TGCGCCAGCAGCCTGGCTCGAGCGGGAGCCCCCCTATCCTCGATTAATGAGCAGTTCTTC. Amino acids: CASSLARAGAPLSSINEQFF.

CDR3 amino acids: CSVNRDPSNYGYTF. The CDR3 region has the DNA TGCAGCGTCAACCGGGACCCAAGCAACTATGGCTACACCTTC. The gene calls are TRBV29-1 and TRBJ1-2, with a possible D match to TRBD1 (5 bases). Per the germline V gene, CDR1 is SQVTM and CDR2 is ANQGSEA. V lost 6 bases, J lost 2 bases, and 16 bases lay in between. The CDR3 has 14 residues.

The rearrangement joins TRBV11-3 to TRBJ2-1, with D perhaps TRBD1 (5 bases). V was cut by 1 base and J by 9 bases, with 19 bases left in between. Germline CDR1 is SGHNT and CDR2 is YENEEA. There are 16 residues in the CDR3. CDR3 coding DNA: TGTGCCAGCAGCTTAGGCGCCCTTGGGGCTGCCGGTGAGCAGTTCTTC. This codes for CASSLGALGAAGEQFF. Variable domain in full (rest from reference TRBV11-3 and TRBJ2-1): EAGVVQSPRYKIIEKKQPVAFWCNPISGHNTLYWYLQNLGQGPELLIRYENEEAVDDSQLPKDRFSAERLKGVDSTLKIQPAELGDSAVYLCASSLGALGAAGEQFFGPGTRLTVL.

The chain carries TRBV27 and TRBJ1-5; 7 bases align to TRBD1. The CDR3 contains 20 residues. The germline gives CDR1 MNHEY, CDR2 SMNVEV (reference sequence). Trimming cost V 7 bases and J 0 bases; bases outside gene matches: 21. CDR3 sequence: CASKRFGTEGGLYSNQPQHF. In nucleotides, the CDR3 is TGTGCCAGCAAGCGATTCGGGACAGAAGGGGGACTATATAGCAATCAGCCCCAGCATTTT.

The chain combines TRBV28 with TRBJ2-7; 11 bases agree with TRBD2. Germline loops: CDR1 MDHEN, CDR2 SYDVKM. The CDR3 has 18 residues. V shed 5 bases and J 2 bases; nucleotides not matched to a gene: 14. The CDR3 sequence is CASSPAAPGLAVTYEQYF. Here the CDR3 DNA reads TGTGCCAGCAGTCCCGCTGCTCCGGGACTAGCGGTAACCTACGAGCAGTACTTC.

V usage is TRBV19 and J usage is TRBJ1-5; TRBD1 is a possible D gene (6 bases). V lost 0 bases and J lost 5, with 11 bases in between. This CDR3 spans 15 amino acids. The germline CDR1 and CDR2 sequences are LNHDA and SQIVND (reference sequence). This chain's CDR3 is CASSIEWGPHQPQHF. The CDR3 DNA reads TGTGCCAGTAGTATAGAGTGGGGGCCGCATCAGCCCCAGCATTTT.

This sequence joins TRBV19 and TRBJ2-3; D unclear. Germline values: CDR1 LNHDA, CDR2 SQIVND (reference sequence). Deletions cut 3 bases from V and 3 bases from J, with 7 bases between. This CDR3 spans 13 amino acids. CDR3: CASSIDSTDTQYF. The CDR3 DNA sequence: TGTGCCAGTAGTATCGACTCAACAGATACGCAGTATTTT.

This chain joins TRBV5-1 and TRBJ2-3, with 8 bases lining up with TRBD2. Looked up from germline, CDR1 is SGHRS and CDR2 is YFSETQ. The trim removed 3 bases at V and 0 bases at J, leaving 6 bases unmatched. The CDR3 is 16 residues long. In nucleotides, the CDR3 is TGCGCCAGCAGCTCATCACTAGCGGATAGCACAGATACGCAGTATTTT. The encoded protein is CASSSSLADSTDTQYF. The full variable domain, rest sourced from reference TRBV5-1 and TRBJ2-3, is KAGVTQTPRYLIKTRGQQVTLSCSPISGHRSVSWYQQTPGQGLQFLFEYFSETQRNKGNFPGRFSGRQFSNSRSEMNVSTLELGDSALYLCASSSSLADSTDTQYFGPGTRLTVL.

This chain connects TRBV15 to TRBJ2-5; tentatively, D is TRBD2 (6 bases). The CDR3 consists of 15 residues. CDR1 is LNHNV, CDR2 YYDKDF, per germline (reference sequence). Trimming took 5 bases from V and 0 from J, leaving 13 bases between them. For the CDR3, the DNA is TGTGCCACCAGCGGCGAGGCGGGGAACCAAGAGACCCAGTACTTC. This gives the protein CATSGEAGNQETQYF.

V and J are TRBV5-1 and TRBJ2-7, with a possible D match to TRBD1 (5 bases). This CDR3 spans 15 amino acids. Germline V gene lookup returns CDR1 SGHRS and CDR2 YFSETQ. The V and J ends lost 0 bases and 9 bases respectively, with 19 bases between them. The CDR3 DNA reads as TGCGCCAGCAGCTTGGCAGGGCAGTTGTACGAAGGGCAGTACTTC. Protein product: CASSLAGQLYEGQYF.

This chain uses TRBV6-5 with TRBJ2-7, with D perhaps assigned TRBD1 or TRBD2 (5 bases each). Trimming removed 5 bases at V and 0 bases at J, with 14 bases between. The CDR3 has 15 amino acids. The V gene's germline CDR1 is MNHEY and CDR2 SVGAGI. CDR3 region: CASSINGASSYEQYF. The CDR3 DNA reads TGTGCCAGCAGTATCAACGGGGCAAGCTCCTACGAGCAGTACTTC.

Of note for this clone: Within the sample, other DNA sequences also encode this same CDR3. V usage is TRBV11-2 and J usage is TRBJ2-7, with a weak D call TRBD1 (5 bases). Trimming took 3 bases from V and 3 from J, leaving 15 bases between them. The CDR3 is 15 amino acids. CDR1 and CDR2 (germline): SGHAT, FQNNGV. CDR3 sequence: CASSFWADRNYEQYF. DNA of the CDR3: TGTGCCAGCAGCTTTTGGGCCGACAGAAACTACGAGCAGTACTTC.

The V gene is TRBV28, the J gene TRBJ1-2; tentative D call: TRBD1 (5 bases). This CDR3 contains 13 residues. CDR1 is MDHEN, CDR2 SYDVKM, per germline. The germline V and J ends were trimmed by 8 bases and 4 bases, with 14 bases remaining between them. The CDR3 here is CASGTRGGYGYTF. The CDR3 DNA reads as TGTGCCAGCGGGACCCGGGGAGGCTATGGCTACACCTTC.

The chain recombines TRBV7-9 with TRBJ2-5, with TRBD2 identical over 8 bases. The trim removed 5 bases at V and 3 bases at J, leaving 8 bases unmatched. Germline loops: CDR1 SEHNR, CDR2 FQNEAQ (reference sequence). This CDR3 comprises 15 residues. CDR3: CASSQGTRGEETQYF. As DNA, the CDR3 is TGTGCCAGCAGCCAGGGGACTAGGGGCGAAGAGACCCAGTACTTC.